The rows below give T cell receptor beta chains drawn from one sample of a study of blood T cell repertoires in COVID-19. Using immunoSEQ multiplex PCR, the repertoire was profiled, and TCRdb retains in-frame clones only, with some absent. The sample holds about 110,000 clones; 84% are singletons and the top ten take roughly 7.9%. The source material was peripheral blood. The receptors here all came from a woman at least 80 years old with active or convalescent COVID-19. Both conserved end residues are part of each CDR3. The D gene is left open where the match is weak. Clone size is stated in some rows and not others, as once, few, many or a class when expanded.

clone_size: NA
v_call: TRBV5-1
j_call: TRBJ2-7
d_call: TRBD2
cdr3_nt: TGCGCCAGCAGCTTGTCCCCTAGCGGGAGTTACGAGCAGTACTTC
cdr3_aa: CASSLSPSGSYEQYF

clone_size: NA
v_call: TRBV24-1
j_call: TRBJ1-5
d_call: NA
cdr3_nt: TGTGCCACCAGTGACGGTGGGAGGACAACAAGCAATCAGCCCCAGCATTTT
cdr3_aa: CATSDGGRTTSNQPQHF

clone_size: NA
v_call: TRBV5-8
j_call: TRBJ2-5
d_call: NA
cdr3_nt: TGTGCCAGCAGCTTGCGGTCCGGGCAAGAGACCCAGTACTTC
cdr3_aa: CASSLRSGQETQYF

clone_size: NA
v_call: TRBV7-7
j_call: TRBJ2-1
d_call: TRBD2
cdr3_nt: TGTGCTAGCAGCTTAGATGGACTAGCGGGTGGTGAGCAGTTCTTC
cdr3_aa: CASSLDGLAGGEQFF

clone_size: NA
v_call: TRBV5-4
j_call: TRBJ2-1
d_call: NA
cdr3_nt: TGTGCCAGCAGCCGTCCCGGGACAACCTACAATGAGCAGTTCTTC
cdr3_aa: CASSRPGTTYNEQFF

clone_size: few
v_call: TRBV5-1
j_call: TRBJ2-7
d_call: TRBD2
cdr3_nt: TGCGCCAGCAGCTTAGCGGGAGGATTTTCCTACGAGCAGTACTTC
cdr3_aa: CASSLAGGFSYEQYF

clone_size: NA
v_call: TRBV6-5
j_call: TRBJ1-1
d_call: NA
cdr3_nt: TGTGCCAGCAGTTACTCTGAGGGGAACACTGAAGCTTTCTTT
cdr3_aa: CASSYSEGNTEAFF

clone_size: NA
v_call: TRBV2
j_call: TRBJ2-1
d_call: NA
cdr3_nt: TGTGCCAGCAGTGAAGGTCGGACATCCTACAATGAGCAGTTCTTC
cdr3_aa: CASSEGRTSYNEQFF

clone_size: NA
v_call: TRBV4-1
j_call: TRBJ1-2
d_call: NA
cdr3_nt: TGCGCCAGCAGCCAACGAATCGGGTTGCAGGGACTCTATGGCTACACCTTC
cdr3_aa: CASSQRIGLQGLYGYTF

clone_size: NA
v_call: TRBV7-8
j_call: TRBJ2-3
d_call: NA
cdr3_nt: TGTGCCAGCAGACCGCGGGACCCCTGGGGGTGGACAGATACGCAGTATTTT
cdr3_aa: CASRPRDPWGWTDTQYF

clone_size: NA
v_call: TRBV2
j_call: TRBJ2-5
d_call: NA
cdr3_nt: TGTGCCAGCAGTCGCGACAGGTCCCAAGAGACCCAGTACTTC
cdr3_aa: CASSRDRSQETQYF

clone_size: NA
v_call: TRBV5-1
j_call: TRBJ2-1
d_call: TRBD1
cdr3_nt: TGCGCCAGCAGATTAACAGGGACAGATTTCTACAATGAGCAGTTCTTC
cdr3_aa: CASRLTGTDFYNEQFF

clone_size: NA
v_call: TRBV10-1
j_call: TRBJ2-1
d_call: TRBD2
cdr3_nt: TGCGCCAGCAGACTAGCGGGAGGAGAAGACAATGAGCAGTTCTTC
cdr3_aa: CASRLAGGEDNEQFF

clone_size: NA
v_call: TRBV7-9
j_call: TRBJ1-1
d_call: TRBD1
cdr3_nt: TGTGCCAGCAGCGTTCACCGGGACAGGAACACTGAAGCTTTCTTT
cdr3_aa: CASSVHRDRNTEAFF

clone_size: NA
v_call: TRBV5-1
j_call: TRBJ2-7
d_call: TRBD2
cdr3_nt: TGCGCCAGCAGCGAATTGACTAGCGGGGCGTTCTACGAGCAGTACTTC
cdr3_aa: CASSELTSGAFYEQYF

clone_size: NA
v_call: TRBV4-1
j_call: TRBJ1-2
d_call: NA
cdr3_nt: TGCGCCAGCAGTGCAGAAACAGGTCGGCGGGGCTACACCTTC
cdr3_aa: CASSAETGRRGYTF

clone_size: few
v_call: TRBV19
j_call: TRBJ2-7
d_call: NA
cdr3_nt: TGTGCCAGTAGCCGCGGGGCACTAGATTCCTACGAGCAGTACTTC
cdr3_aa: CASSRGALDSYEQYF

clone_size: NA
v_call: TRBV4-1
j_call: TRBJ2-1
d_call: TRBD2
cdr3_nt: TGCGCCAGCAGCCCGGGACTAGCGGGACCCTGGGGTGAGCAGTTCTTC
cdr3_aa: CASSPGLAGPWGEQFF

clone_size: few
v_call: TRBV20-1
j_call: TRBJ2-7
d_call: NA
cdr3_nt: TGCAGTGCTAGTGGGCAGGGGAGCGGATCCTACGAGCAGTACTTC
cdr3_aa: CSASGQGSGSYEQYF

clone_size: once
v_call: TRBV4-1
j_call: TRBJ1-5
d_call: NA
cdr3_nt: TGCGCCAGCAGCCAAGACCCCGGACAGTCCGGTCAGCCCCAGCATTTT
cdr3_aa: CASSQDPGQSGQPQHF

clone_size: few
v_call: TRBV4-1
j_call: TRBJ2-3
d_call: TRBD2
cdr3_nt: TGCGCCAGCAGCAACCGGGAGGGGAGAGATACGCAGTATTTT
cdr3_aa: CASSNREGRDTQYF

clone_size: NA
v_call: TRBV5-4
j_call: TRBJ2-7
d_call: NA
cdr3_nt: TGTGCCAGCAGCCGGACTGGACTCGGTTATTCCTACGAGCAGTACTTC
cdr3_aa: CASSRTGLGYSYEQYF

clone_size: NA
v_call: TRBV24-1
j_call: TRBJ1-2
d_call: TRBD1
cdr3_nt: TGTGCCACCAGTGACTGGACAGGGTATGGCTACACCTTC
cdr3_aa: CATSDWTGYGYTF

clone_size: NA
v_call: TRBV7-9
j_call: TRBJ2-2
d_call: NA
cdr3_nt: TGTGCCAGCAGCTTTACTGCCAGGGGATCTGGCGGGGAGCTGTTTTTT
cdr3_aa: CASSFTARGSGGELFF

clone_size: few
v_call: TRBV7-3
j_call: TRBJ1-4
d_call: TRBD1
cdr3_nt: TGTGCCAGCAGCTTAACGGGACAGACTAATGAAAAACTGTTTTTT
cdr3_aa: CASSLTGQTNEKLFF

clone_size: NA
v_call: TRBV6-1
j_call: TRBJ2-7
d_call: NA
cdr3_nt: TGTGCCAGCAGTGAAAGGGGATACGGTGTGGTTGAGCAGTACTTC
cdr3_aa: CASSERGYGVVEQYF

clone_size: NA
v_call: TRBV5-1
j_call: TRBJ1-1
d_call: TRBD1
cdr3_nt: TGCGCCAGCAGCTTAACAGGGGAGTGGACTGAAGCTTTCTTT
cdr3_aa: CASSLTGEWTEAFF

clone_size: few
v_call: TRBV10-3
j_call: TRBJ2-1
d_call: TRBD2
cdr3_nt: TGTGCCATCAGTGGCCTAGCGGGAGTCTACAATGAGCAGTTCTTC
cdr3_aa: CAISGLAGVYNEQFF

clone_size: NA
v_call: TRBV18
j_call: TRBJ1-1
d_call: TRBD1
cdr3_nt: TGTGCCAGCTCACCCCAGGGGGCGCGGAACACTGAAGCTTTCTTT
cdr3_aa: CASSPQGARNTEAFF

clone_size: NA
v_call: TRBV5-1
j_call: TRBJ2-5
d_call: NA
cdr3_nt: TGCGCCAGCAGCTGGAGTAGAGAGACCCAGTACTTC
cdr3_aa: CASSWSRETQYF

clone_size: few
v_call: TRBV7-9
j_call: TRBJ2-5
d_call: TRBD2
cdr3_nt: TGTGCCAGCAGCTTAGGACGGGCGGGAGGGCAAGAGACCCAGTACTTC
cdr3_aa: CASSLGRAGGQETQYF

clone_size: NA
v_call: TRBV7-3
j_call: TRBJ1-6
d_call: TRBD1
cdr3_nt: TGTGCCAGCAGCTCAGATGGACAGGTTTTTGAGTCACCCCTCCACTTT
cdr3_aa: CASSSDGQVFESPLHF

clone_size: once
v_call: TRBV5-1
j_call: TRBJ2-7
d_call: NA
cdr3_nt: TGCGCCAGCAGAAAAGGCCAGGGTTATTCACAGGACTACGAGCAGTACTTC
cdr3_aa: CASRKGQGYSQDYEQYF

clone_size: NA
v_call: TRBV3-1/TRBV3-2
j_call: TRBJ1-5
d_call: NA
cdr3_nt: TGTGCCAGCAGCCAAGATACAGGGAAACAGCCCCAGCATTTT
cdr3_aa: CASSQDTGKQPQHF

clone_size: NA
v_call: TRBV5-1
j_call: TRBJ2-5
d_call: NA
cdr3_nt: TGCGCCAGCAGCTTGGAACAGATCAAGGTGGAGACCCAGTACTTC
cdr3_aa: CASSLEQIKVETQYF

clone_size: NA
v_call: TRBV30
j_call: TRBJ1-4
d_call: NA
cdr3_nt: TGTGCCTGGACCCCAGTAGGAGCAACTAATGAAAAACTGTTTTTT
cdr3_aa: CAWTPVGATNEKLFF

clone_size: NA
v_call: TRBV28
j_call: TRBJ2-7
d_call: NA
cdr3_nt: TGTGCCAGCAGTTTCGGCGGAGGGGATTATTACTTC
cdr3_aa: CASSFGGGDYYF

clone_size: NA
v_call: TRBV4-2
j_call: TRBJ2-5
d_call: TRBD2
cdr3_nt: TGTGCCAGCAGCCAGGAACATGGACTAGCGGGAGCGGGAGAGACCCAGTACTTC
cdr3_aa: CASSQEHGLAGAGETQYF

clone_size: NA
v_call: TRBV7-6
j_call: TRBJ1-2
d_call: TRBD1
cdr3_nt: TGTGCCAGCAGCTTAGAAGACAGGGGGCGAGGCTACACCTTC
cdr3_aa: CASSLEDRGRGYTF

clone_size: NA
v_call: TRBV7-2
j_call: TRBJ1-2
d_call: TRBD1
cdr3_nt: TGTGCCAGCAGCTTATATTTGGGGACAGGGGCCAACTATGGCTACACCTTC
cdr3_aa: CASSLYLGTGANYGYTF

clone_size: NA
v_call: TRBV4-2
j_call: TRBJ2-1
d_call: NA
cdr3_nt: TGTGCCAGCAGCCGAAAAGGTTTAGCGGTCGGCCACAATGAGCAGTTCTTC
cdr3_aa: CASSRKGLAVGHNEQFF

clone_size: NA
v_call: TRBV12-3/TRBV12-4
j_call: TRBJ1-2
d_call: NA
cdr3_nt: TGTGCCAGCAGTTCGGGGGACTATGGCTACACCTTC
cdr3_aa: CASSSGDYGYTF

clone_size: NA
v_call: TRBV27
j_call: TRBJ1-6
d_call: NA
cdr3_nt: TGTGCCAGCAAGTCATCCCAGTCAAATTCACCCCTCCACTTT
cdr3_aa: CASKSSQSNSPLHF

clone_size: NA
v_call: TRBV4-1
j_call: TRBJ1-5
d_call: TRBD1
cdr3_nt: TGCGCCAGCAGCCATACCGGGACAGGGTTTTCTCAGCCCCAGCATTTT
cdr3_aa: CASSHTGTGFSQPQHF

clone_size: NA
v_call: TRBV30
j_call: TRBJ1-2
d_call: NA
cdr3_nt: TGTGCCTGGAGCCCCCCGCCAACACCGAACTATGGCTACACCTTC
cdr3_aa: CAWSPPPTPNYGYTF

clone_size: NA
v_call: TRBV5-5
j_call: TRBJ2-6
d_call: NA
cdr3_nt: TGTGCCAGCAGCTTGATCTTCGGGGGCTCTGGGGCCAACGTCCTGACTTTC
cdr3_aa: CASSLIFGGSGANVLTF